This T cell receptor beta chain was sequenced for a study of shared clonotypes between healthy human individuals. Study results and limitations: Only blood underwent sampling, and tissue repertoires likely differ.

Comments on this clone: The target antigen is unknown. With only one base between it and a far larger clone, this is likely a read error.

Deep-level running was used for the assay. In the authors' workflow: Sequence data from immunoSEQ were junction-only and lacked quality scores; consequently, filtering differed. Only in-frame clones appear in the TCRdb table, and some are missing; sequencing was by immunoSEQ multiplex PCR. V and J calls and clone size follow that table, whereas D and trimming were derived from the DNA. The data show about half a million clones, 81% seen once. The CDR3 length is 15 residues. Germline CDR1 SGHNT, CDR2 YYREEE (reference sequence). V shed 0 bases, J shed 9 bases, and the junction held 11 bases outside the gene matches.

The rearrangement joins TRBV5-4 to TRBJ2-5; 7 bases are a match to TRBD2. This TCR was sampled from a woman in her thirties or forties in good health. Some clones in this sample may be carry-over from other donors' samples. Sample: PBMCs. CDR3 residues: CASSLGRRDAGAQYF. The CDR3 DNA reads as TGTGCCAGCAGCTTGGGGCGGCGGGATGCGGGGGCCCAGTACTTC.